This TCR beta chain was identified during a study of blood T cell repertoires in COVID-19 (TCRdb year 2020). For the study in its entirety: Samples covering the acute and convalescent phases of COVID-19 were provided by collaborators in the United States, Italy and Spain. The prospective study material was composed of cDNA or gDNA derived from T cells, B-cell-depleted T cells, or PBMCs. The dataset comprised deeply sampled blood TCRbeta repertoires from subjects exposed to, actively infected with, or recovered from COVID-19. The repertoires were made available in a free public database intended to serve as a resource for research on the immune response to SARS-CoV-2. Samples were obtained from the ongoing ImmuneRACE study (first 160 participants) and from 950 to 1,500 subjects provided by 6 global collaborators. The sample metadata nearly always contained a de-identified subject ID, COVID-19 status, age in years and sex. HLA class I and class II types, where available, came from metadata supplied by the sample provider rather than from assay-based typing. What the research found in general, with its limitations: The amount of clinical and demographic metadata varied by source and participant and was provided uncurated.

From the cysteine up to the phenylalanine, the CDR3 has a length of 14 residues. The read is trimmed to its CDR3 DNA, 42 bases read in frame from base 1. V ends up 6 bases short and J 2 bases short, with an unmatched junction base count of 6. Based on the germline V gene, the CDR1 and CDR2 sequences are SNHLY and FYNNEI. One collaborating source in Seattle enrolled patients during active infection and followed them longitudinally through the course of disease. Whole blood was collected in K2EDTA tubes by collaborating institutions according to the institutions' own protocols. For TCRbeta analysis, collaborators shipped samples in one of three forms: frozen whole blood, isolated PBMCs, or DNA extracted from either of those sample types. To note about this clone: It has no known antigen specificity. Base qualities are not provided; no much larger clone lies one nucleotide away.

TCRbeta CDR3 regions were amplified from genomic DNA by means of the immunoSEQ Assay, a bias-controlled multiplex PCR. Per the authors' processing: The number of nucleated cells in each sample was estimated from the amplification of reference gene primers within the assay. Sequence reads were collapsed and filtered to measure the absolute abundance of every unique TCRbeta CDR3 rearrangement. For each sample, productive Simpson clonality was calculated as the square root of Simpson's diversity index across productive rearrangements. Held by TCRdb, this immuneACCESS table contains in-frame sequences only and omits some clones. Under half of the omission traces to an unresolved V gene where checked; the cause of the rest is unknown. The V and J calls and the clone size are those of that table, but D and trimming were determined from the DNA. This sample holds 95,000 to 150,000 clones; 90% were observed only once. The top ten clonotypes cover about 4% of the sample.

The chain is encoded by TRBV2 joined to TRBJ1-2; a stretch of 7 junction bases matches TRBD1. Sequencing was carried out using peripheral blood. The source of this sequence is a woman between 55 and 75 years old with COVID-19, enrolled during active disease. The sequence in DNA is TGTGCCAGCAGCTACACGACAGGGAACTATGGCTACACCTTC. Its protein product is CASSYTTGNYGYTF.